The 10 T cell receptor beta chains reported below all come from one sample, sequenced in a study of control samples from healthy donors and cancer patients. Only in-frame clones appear in the TCRdb table, and some are missing; sequencing was by immunoSEQ multiplex PCR. The table shows 110,000 to 150,000 clones, with more than 80% occurring only once. The sequenced sample consisted of blood. The receptors shown here come from a man aged 18 to 30 in good health.

This chain uses TRBV6-2 or TRBV6-3 with TRBJ2-7; the D is unclear. V lost 2 bases to trimming and J lost 3 bases, with 8 bases between them. The CDR3 extends over 13 amino acids. Per the germline V gene, CDR1 is MNHEY and CDR2 is SVGEGT. The CDR3 is CASSYRVFYEQYF. The CDR3 DNA reads as TGTGCCAGCAGTTACAGGGTGTTCTACGAGCAGTACTTC.

The genes are TRBV4-3 and TRBJ2-3; D is unclear. The CDR3 spans 18 residues. Trimming took 0 bases from V and 2 from J, leaving 18 bases between them. Germline V gene lookup returns CDR1 LGHNA and CDR2 YSLEER. The CDR3 loop is CASSQDGGLGQHTDTQYF. In DNA, the CDR3 is TGCGCCAGCAGCCAAGATGGTGGTTTGGGCCAACACACAGATACGCAGTATTTT.

The chain is built from TRBV5-1 and TRBJ1-1; D call uncertain. Trimming removed 2 bases from V and 1 base from J, with 12 bases in between. CDR1 is SGHRS and CDR2 is YFSETQ in the germline V gene. The CDR3 loop spans 15 amino acids. Here the CDR3 reads CASSLNARTNTEAFF. CDR3 in DNA: TGCGCCAGCAGCTTAAACGCCAGGACGAACACTGAAGCTTTCTTT.

V is TRBV30 and J is TRBJ2-7, with D unresolved. V shed 6 bases and J shed 1 base, with 7 bases lying between them. Germline values: CDR1 GTSNPN, CDR2 SVGIG (reference sequence). The CDR3 runs 11 residues. The CDR3, as DNA: TGTGCCTGCCGGATATCCTACGAGCAGTACTTC. It specifies CACRISYEQYF.

This chain links TRBV9 with TRBJ1-3, with a weak D call TRBD1 (5 bases). Germline V CDR1 and CDR2: SGDLS, YYNGEE. V dropped 3 bases and J dropped 6 bases, with 10 bases sitting between them. The length of the CDR3 is 13 residues. The CDR3 loop reads CASSAGGVNTIYF. CDR3 DNA sequence: TGTGCCAGCAGCGCAGGAGGGGTAAACACCATATATTTT.

J is TRBJ1-5 and V is TRBV7-9; D is uncertain. The V end was cut by 5 bases, the J end by 4 bases, with 9 bases between. The CDR3 has 13 amino acids. Germline assignment: CDR1 SEHNR and CDR2 FQNEAQ (reference sequence). The CDR3 region is CASSLDNNQPQHF. For the CDR3, the DNA is TGTGCCAGCAGCCTTGACAATAATCAGCCCCAGCATTTT.

The chain uses TRBV10-3 and TRBJ1-1; TRBD1 matches at 8 bases. Germline CDR1 is ENHRY and CDR2 is SYGVKD. V dropped 7 bases and J dropped 0; count of bases not matched to a gene: 4. CDR3 length equals 14 residues. The CDR3 here is CAITSGQVNTEAFF. CDR3 nucleotide sequence: TGTGCCATCACCTCGGGACAGGTGAACACTGAAGCTTTCTTT.

The V and J genes are TRBV7-8 and TRBJ1-1; D is undetermined. Germline V gene sequence: CDR1 SGHVS, CDR2 FQNEAQ. CDR3 size: 15 residues. With 3 bases removed from V and 3 bases from J, the gap between germline ends came to 14 bases. CDR3 region: CASSFDPRYDTEAFF. In nucleotides, the CDR3 is TGTGCCAGCAGCTTCGACCCTCGATATGACACTGAAGCTTTCTTT.

This clone was detected only once. The chain links TRBV19 to TRBJ1-2; 9 bases agree with TRBD1. This CDR3 has 18 amino acids. V lost 2 bases and J lost 1; bases outside the gene matches: 11. Germline values: CDR1 LNHDA, CDR2 SQIVND (reference sequence). The CDR3: CASSISGTGNSYNYGYTF. CDR3 nucleotide sequence: TGTGCCAGTAGTATATCCGGGACAGGGAACTCCTATAACTATGGCTACACCTTC.

This chain connects TRBV9 to TRBJ2-3; 8 bases fit TRBD2. The CDR3 has 14 amino acids. With 5 bases clipped from V and 1 base from J, the junction kept 3 bases outside the gene matches. In germline, CDR1 is SGDLS, CDR2 YYNGEE. The CDR3 reads CASRKTSGTDTQYF. CDR3 sequence (DNA): TGTGCCAGCAGAAAGACTAGCGGCACAGATACGCAGTATTTT. Full variable domain (rest looked up from reference TRBV9 and TRBJ2-3): DSGVTQTPKHLITATGQRVTLRCSPRSGDLSVYWYQQSLDQGLQFLIQYYNGEERAKGNILERFSAQQFPDLHSELNLSSLELGDSALYFCASRKTSGTDTQYFGPGTRLTVL.